This entry lists 13 T cell receptor beta chains sequenced from one sample in a study of T-cell memory formation after mild COVID-19. Using its own MiXCR run on the 5' RACE reads, TCRdb lists one record per CDR3 protein. The profile covers hundreds of thousands of distinct CDR3 sequences, with roughly 17% appearing a single time and around 7.8% taken by the ten largest. Sequenced: PBMCs or a T cell subset sorted from them (not recorded which). These TCRs come from an adult woman who had mild COVID-19 (a few samples of this study predate the infection). Cell type and time point are not known.

This chain links TRBV6-5 with TRBJ2-7, with D hard to call. Germline V CDR1 and CDR2: MNHEY, SVGAGI. The CDR3 is made up of 11 amino acids. V was clipped by 5 bases and J by 8 bases, with 10 bases between them. CDR3 residues: CASSHGLQQYF. The CDR3 DNA follows: TGTGCCAGCAGTCATGGTCTGCAGCAGTACTTC.

This clonotype was found a few times. V is TRBV20-1 and J is TRBJ1-5; D uncertain. The length of the CDR3 is 12 residues. Germline loops: CDR1 DFQATT, CDR2 SNEGSKA (reference sequence). With 5 bases removed from V and 2 bases from J, the gap between germline ends came to 7 bases. In DNA, the CDR3 is TGCAGTGCTGCCCCGGGCAATCAGCCCCAGCATTTT. Its protein product is CSAAPGNQPQHF.

In its sample, this clonotype was seen a few times. The CDR3 DNA follows: TGTGCCAGCAGCTCCAGCGGGATTAGCTCCTACAATGAGCAGTTCTTC. Its translation: CASSSSGISSYNEQFF. The chain uses TRBV5-5 and TRBJ2-1; 7 positions match TRBD2. V gave up 3 bases and J gave up 0 bases; unmatched junction bases: 6. The CDR3 loop spans 16 amino acids. CDR1 and CDR2 from the germline V gene are SGHKS and YYEKEE (reference sequence).

This clonotype turned up a few times. The genes are TRBV7-2 and TRBJ2-3; 11 bases are shared with TRBD2. Trimming took 5 bases from V and 2 from J; bases not matched to a gene: 9. This CDR3 has 17 amino acids. The germline V gene has CDR1 SGHTA and CDR2 FQGNSA. The CDR3 region is CASSAYTSGGFTDTQYF. CDR3 DNA sequence: TGTGCCAGCAGCGCTTACACTAGCGGGGGTTTCACAGATACGCAGTATTTT. The whole variable domain, filled in from reference TRBV7-2 and TRBJ2-3, reads GAGVSQSPSNKVTEKGKDVELRCDPISGHTALYWYRQSLGQGLEFLIYFQGNSAPDKSGLPSDRFSAERTGGSVSTLTIQRTQQEDSAVYLCASSAYTSGGFTDTQYFGPGTRLTVL.

This clonotype was observed a few times. V and J are TRBV29-1 and TRBJ2-6; D could derive from TRBD1 or TRBD2 (6 bases each). The CDR3 sequence is 17 residues long. Germline V lookup: CDR1 SQVTM, CDR2 ANQGSEA. V lost 4 bases to trimming and J lost 0 bases, with 16 bases between them. CDR3 bases: TGCAGCGTTGGAATGGGGGGACAAGGCTCTGGGGCCAACGTCCTGACTTTC. Translated, it gives CSVGMGGQGSGANVLTF.

The gene calls are TRBV30 and TRBJ2-3, with D unresolved. The V gene lost 0 bases and the J gene lost 11 bases, with 12 bases spanning the gap. Germline lookup yields CDR1 GTSNPN and CDR2 SVGIG (reference sequence). The CDR3 spans 12 residues. CDR3 protein: CAWSVTPAWQYF. CDR3 sequence (DNA): TGTGCCTGGAGTGTAACTCCGGCCTGGCAGTATTTT.

The chain links TRBV3-1 to TRBJ2-7; TRBD1 agrees at 8 bases. CDR3 length: 15 residues. Looked up from germline, CDR1 is LGHDT and CDR2 is YNNKEL (reference sequence). The J segment lost 0 bases and the V segment lost 4 bases, leaving 5 bases of the junction unmatched. The CDR3 protein is CASSPGQDSSYEQYF. The CDR3 DNA sequence: TGTGCCAGCAGCCCGGGACAGGATAGCTCCTACGAGCAGTACTTC.

The table lists this clonotype with a few counts. This chain joins TRBV5-1 and TRBJ2-5, with 9 nucleotides matching TRBD2. V shed 1 base, J shed 4 bases, and the junction held 8 bases outside the gene matches. Per germline, CDR1 SGHRS and CDR2 YFSETQ. This CDR3 comprises 16 residues. CDR3 nucleotide sequence: TGCGCCAGCAGCTTGCGTGATAGCGGGGGAGGAGAGACCCAGTACTTC. Translated: CASSLRDSGGGETQYF.

The V and J genes are TRBV12-3 or TRBV12-4 and TRBJ2-2, with D unclear. The V end was cut by 3 bases, the J end by 8 bases, with 7 bases between. The CDR3 loop spans 12 amino acids. For the CDR3, the DNA is TGTGCCAGCAGTTTGTTCATGGGGGAGCTGTTTTTT. This sequence encodes CASSLFMGELFF.

The gene calls are TRBV24-1 and TRBJ2-1, with 9 bases fitting TRBD2. The CDR3 runs to 15 residues. Germline V gene data show CDR1 as KGHDR and CDR2 as SFDVKD. The ends lost 4 bases at V and 6 bases at J; junction bases unmatched: 6. The CDR3 reads CATSDPGLARNEQFF. The CDR3 DNA follows: TGTGCCACCAGTGACCCGGGACTAGCTCGCAATGAGCAGTTCTTC.

The rearrangement links TRBV7-9 to TRBJ1-4, with D unresolved. The CDR3 runs to 14 residues. CDR1 and CDR2 from the germline V gene are SEHNR and FQNEAQ (reference sequence). V was pared by 5 bases and J by 6 bases, with 13 bases between. The DNA for the CDR3 is TGTGCCAGCAGCGATACGGGGTGGGATGAAAAACTGTTTTTT. It is translated as CASSDTGWDEKLFF. Variable domain in full (rest from reference TRBV7-9 and TRBJ1-4): DTGVSQNPRHKITKRGQNVTFRCDPISEHNRLYWYRQTLGQGPEFLTYFQNEAQLEKSRLLSDRFSAERPKGSFSTLEIQRTEQGDSAMYLCASSDTGWDEKLFFGSGTQLSVL.

This clonotype was counted between two and nine times. The chain couples TRBV6-5 to TRBJ2-7; 8 bases agree with TRBD1. Germline values: CDR1 MNHEY, CDR2 SVGAGI. Trimming removed 6 bases from V and 3 bases from J; junction bases left unmatched: 4. This CDR3 spans 13 amino acids. CDR3 coding DNA: TGTGCCAGCAGCCGGGACAGGAACTACGAGCAGTACTTC. It yields the protein CASSRDRNYEQYF.

This clonotype was observed a few times. The V gene is TRBV7-2, the J gene TRBJ1-6; D remains unclear. Germline V CDR1 and CDR2: SGHTA, FQGNSA. The V end lost 2 bases, the J end lost 7 bases, and 15 bases lay between the germline ends. CDR3 size: 16 residues. The CDR3 DNA reads as TGTGCCAGCAGCTTAATTGGTGCCCCGCCGAATTCACCCCTCCACTTT. This encodes CASSLIGAPPNSPLHF.